This TCR beta chain appears in the sequencing data of a study of cytomegalovirus exposure and HLA in healthy donors. Study results and caveats: Previous analysis showed most TCR beta V segments were productive about 87% or about 30% of the time.

Vbeta (60) and Jbeta (13) primers were used in the PCR. Sequencing used immunoSEQ multiplex PCR; TCRdb keeps in-frame clones, though not all of them. The sample has tens of thousands of clones, about 60% seen once; the top ten hold about a fifth. V was clipped by 6 bases and J by 12 bases, with 17 bases between them. This CDR3 has 13 residues. Looked up from germline, CDR1 is MDHEN and CDR2 is SYDVKM. Turning to this clone: Its antigen is currently unknown.

The sample comprised PBMCs. The chain carries TRBV28 and TRBJ1-4; D unresolved. The sequence derives from a man aged 45 to 65 in good health and CMV-seropositive. The CDR3 loop reads CASSLLPNAELFF. The DNA of the CDR3 is TGTGCCAGCAGCCTACTTCCCAATGCGGAACTGTTTTTT.